A selection of T cell receptor beta chains follows, all from one sample in a study of T-cell memory formation after mild COVID-19. MiXCR was run by TCRdb on the 5' RACE reads, yielding one entry per CDR3 protein. This table holds more than 85,000 distinct CDR3 sequences, around 10% found once. The sequencing input was PBMCs or a T cell subset sorted from them (not recorded which). These TCRs come from a man in his late teens or twenties who had mild COVID-19 (a few samples of this study predate the infection). Cell type and time point are not known. CDR3s include the opening cysteine and the closing phenylalanine or tryptophan. D genes are given only for firm matches. Expanded clones get a size class; other rows say once, few or many, or leave the size out.

TRBJ2-2 TRBV29-1 TRBD1 - CSVALGGKGNTGELFF TGCAGCGTTGCACTAGGGGGCAAAGGGAACACCGGGGAGCTGTTTTTT
TRBJ1-2 TRBV28 - - CASSPRTVKYYGYTF TGTGCCAGCAGTCCACGGACCGTCAAATACTATGGCTACACCTTC
TRBJ2-7 TRBV11-2 TRBD1 many CASSRTGWEQYF TGTGCCAGCAGCCGGACAGGGTGGGAGCAGTACTTC
TRBJ2-1 TRBV20-1 TRBD2 - CSARILAGDNEQFF TGCAGTGCCCGGATCCTAGCGGGGGACAATGAGCAGTTCTTC
TRBJ1-2 TRBV20-1 - - CSARDLGEEVVKGYTF TGCAGTGCTAGAGATCTCGGGGAAGAAGTCGTGAAGGGCTACACCTTC
TRBJ2-5 TRBV7-9 - - CASSSGETQYF TGTGCCAGCAGCTCTGGGGAGACCCAGTACTTC
TRBJ2-3 TRBV9 TRBD2 - CASSTSSGGVTDTQYF TGTGCCAGCAGCACCTCTAGCGGGGGGGTCACAGATACGCAGTATTTT
TRBJ2-3 TRBV4-1 TRBD2 many CASSQNTGGYHTQYF TGCGCCAGCAGCCAAAATACCGGGGGGTATCATACGCAGTATTTT
TRBJ2-1 TRBV7-9 TRBD1 - CASSRKTGPNEQFF TGTGCCAGCAGCCGGAAGACAGGGCCCAATGAGCAGTTCTTC
TRBJ2-1 TRBV6-2/TRBV6-3 - few CASSYSAEHEQFF TGTGCCAGCAGTTACTCGGCGGAACACGAGCAGTTCTTC
TRBJ1-1 TRBV5-6 - - CASSLLASNTEAFF TGTGCCAGCAGCTTGCTGGCATCTAACACTGAAGCTTTCTTT
TRBJ2-1 TRBV12-3/TRBV12-4 - many CASSGGFEQFF TGTGCCAGCAGTGGGGGGTTTGAGCAGTTCTTC
TRBJ2-3 TRBV10-1 TRBD2 - CASGGLAGTDTQYF TGCGCCAGCGGAGGACTAGCGGGCACAGATACGCAGTATTTT
TRBJ2-7 TRBV4-2 TRBD1 few CASSQTGEQYF TGTGCCAGCAGCCAGACAGGGGAGCAGTACTTC
TRBJ2-1 TRBV18 TRBD2 - CASSPPFGGGHNEQFF TGTGCCAGCTCACCACCGTTCGGGGGGGGCCACAATGAGCAGTTCTTC
TRBJ1-6 TRBV12-3/TRBV12-4 TRBD1 - CASSRQGARLDSPLHF TGTGCCAGCAGTAGACAGGGGGCGCGGTTAGATTCACCCCTCCACTTT
TRBJ2-1 TRBV11-2 - - CASSSGTLNEQFF TGTGCCAGCAGTTCCGGGACTCTTAATGAGCAGTTCTTC
TRBJ2-7 TRBV6-5 - - CASSPPGVYEQYF TGTGCCAGCAGCCCACCCGGGGTATACGAGCAGTACTTC
TRBJ2-1 TRBV20-1 TRBD2 - CSARPGLAGGLHNEQFF TGCAGTGCTAGACCGGGACTAGCGGGGGGGCTCCACAATGAGCAGTTCTTC